The 5 T cell receptor beta chains below all came from one sample that was sequenced in a study of T cells in localized non-small cell lung cancer. The table came from immunoSEQ multiplex PCR; TCRdb's copy has only in-frame clones and leaves some out. The sample lists some 30,000 clones, roughly nine tenths seen once, with approximately 6% in the top ten. The sequenced sample was PBMCs, obtained before any cancer treatment. The receptors shown here come from a man between 40 and 75 years old with stage II lung adenocarcinoma.

This clone has only one observation. The chain uses TRBV6-5 and TRBJ1-2, with D unresolved. The length of the CDR3 is 13 residues. Germline V gene data show CDR1 as MNHEY and CDR2 as SVGAGI. Between the trimmed V and J ends, which lost 4 bases and 3 bases, there was a span of 9 bases. The CDR3 DNA reads as TGTGCCAGCAGTTCACAATGGGACTATGGCTACACCTTC. This gives the protein CASSSQWDYGYTF.

This clone was recorded only once. This chain links TRBV4-1 with TRBJ2-1, with TRBD2 matching 12 bases. Trimming cost V 4 bases and J 9 bases; bases outside gene matches: 10. Germline CDR1 MGHRA, CDR2 YSYEKL. The CDR3 has 16 amino acids. CDR3 in DNA: TGCGCCAGCAGCCTCATTTCTAGCGGGAGGGGAAGTGAGCAGTTCTTC. Encoded protein: CASSLISSGRGSEQFF.

In this sample, this clone turned up a few times. This rearrangement joins TRBV11-2 to TRBJ2-6, with D hard to call. The V end lost 8 bases, the J end lost 11 bases, and 10 bases lay between the germline ends. CDR1 and CDR2 (germline): SGHAT, FQNNGV. This CDR3 spans 11 amino acids. The CDR3 nucleotides are TGTGCCAGCCGCTCGGGCGACGTCCTGACTTTC. Its translation is CASRSGDVLTF. Supplemented by reference TRBV11-2 and TRBJ2-6, the full variable domain reads EAGVAQSPRYKIIEKRQSVAFWCNPISGHATLYWYQQILGQGPKLLIQFQNNGVVDDSQLPKDRFSAERLKGVDSTLKIQPAKLEDSAVYLCASRSGDVLTFGAGSRLTVL.

The gene calls are TRBV7-9 and TRBJ1-2; 8 bases are shared with TRBD1. The CDR3 is 18 amino acids. Per germline, CDR1 SEHNR and CDR2 FQNEAQ (reference sequence). V lost 5 bases to trimming and J lost 5 bases; unmatched junction nucleotides: 19. In nucleotides, the CDR3 is TGTGCCAGCAGCCCCCCGGACAGGGAGGGTGAAACTCGATATGGCTACACCTTC. Residues: CASSPPDREGETRYGYTF.

The chain joins TRBV6-5 to TRBJ1-5; a weak D match, TRBD1 (5 bases). Germline V gene lookup returns CDR1 MNHEY and CDR2 SVGAGI. V lost 6 bases and J 2 bases, leaving 11 bases between the germline ends. This CDR3 has 14 residues. The CDR3 bases are TGTGCCAGCAGCTCTGGGGGAGGCAATCAGCCCCAGCATTTT. This gives the protein CASSSGGGNQPQHF.